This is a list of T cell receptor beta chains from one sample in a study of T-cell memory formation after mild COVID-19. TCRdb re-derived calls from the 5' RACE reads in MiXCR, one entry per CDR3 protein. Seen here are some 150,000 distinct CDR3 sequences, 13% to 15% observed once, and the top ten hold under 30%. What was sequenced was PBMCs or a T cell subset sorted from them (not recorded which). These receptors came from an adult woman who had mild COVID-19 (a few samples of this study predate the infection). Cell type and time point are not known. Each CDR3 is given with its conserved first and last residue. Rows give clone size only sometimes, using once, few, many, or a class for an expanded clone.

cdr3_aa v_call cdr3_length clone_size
CAISDRGYEQYF TRBV10-3 12 .
CASSMTGGLDEQYF TRBV19 14 .
CASRNGAKRGELFF TRBV7-9 14 few
CSVAPVERSYEQYF TRBV29-1 14 few
CASSWDRGSPLHF TRBV7-3 13 .
CAWSTGQGPFFQPQHF TRBV30 16 .
CSVERGFDNTDTQYF TRBV29-1 15 few
CATRPSGIYEQYF TRBV7-2 13 few
CASSQDRLAANTGELFF TRBV4-3 17 many
CASSFPPRGHRTDTQYF TRBV5-1 17 .
CSARVRANTEAFF TRBV20-1 13 many
CASSLIVQPGQFVGELFF TRBV4-3 18 many
CASSQAEGASYEQYF TRBV4-3 15 many
CAITDTMSYEQYF TRBV10-3 13 .
CASSVLLHGELFF TRBV9 13 many
CASSLGTESTDTQYF TRBV11-1 15 once
CASSLGGFSGNTIYF TRBV5-5 15 few
CASTDIPDSLYNEQFF TRBV9 16 few
CATSARGYTDTQYF TRBV24-1 14 .
CASSQELRSEAFF TRBV3-1 13 .
CASSLTRTGTGIATNEKLFF TRBV7-9 20 .
CASSPGGPLNYNEQFF TRBV7-8 16 few
CASSISISGSYEQYF TRBV19 15 .
CASSQDGSGGLYNEQFF TRBV3-1 17 few
CASSPSPGLNYEQYF TRBV11-2 15 .
CASSLGVRGSEQYF TRBV5-1 14 few
CASSSQLAGGPGHEQFF TRBV7-9 17 .
CATSRAGGATNEKLFF TRBV15 16 .
CASSRVGDFQETQYF TRBV28 15 .
CASSLYKGYAEAFF TRBV7-2 14 .
CASSLAAGRGEGQPQHF TRBV7-9 17 .
CASSQERGREETQYF TRBV3-1 15 .
CASSFLSSVGRSGSSYEQYF TRBV5-1 20 .
CASSQGLRNENQPQHF TRBV23-1 16 few
CASKPGQGWSGELFF TRBV5-5 15 .
CASSLGALSTGDTGELFF TRBV7-9 18 .
CASSLALVPYNEQFF TRBV7-6 15 .
CSARFERNEKLFF TRBV20-1 13 .
CASRGLAASTDTQYF TRBV6-5 15 .
CATSDFGQSGHEQYF TRBV24-1 15 .
CASSFSGGGEQFF TRBV12-3/TRBV12-4 13 .
CASSDRGNIQYF TRBV9 12 .
CASSRKWGRMNTEAFF TRBV11-2 16 .
CASSFEWAVNYGYTF TRBV5-5 15 .
CATSRSVSYEQYF TRBV15 13 many
CASSATGGSGYEQYF TRBV9 15 few
CASSLGFPPFF TRBV6-1 11 few
CASSVGNSGRKGGDTQYF TRBV9 18 few
CASFSGTSGYNEQFF TRBV18 15 many
CATSDSPGQYF TRBV24-1 11 .
CASSSRNGRDVTDTQYF TRBV7-9 17 few
CASSYSKGHEQFF TRBV6-5 13 .
CASSNPGQSTDTQYF TRBV2 15 .
CASSEGPQETQYF TRBV2 13 few